Listed below are T cell receptor beta chains from one sample, sequenced in a study of blood T cell repertoires in COVID-19. Repertoires were generated with immunoSEQ multiplex PCR, while TCRdb's copy carries only in-frame clones and drops some. The sample has 500,000 or so clones, roughly 87% seen once; the top ten hold under 0.75%. The specimen sequenced was PBMCs or T cells enriched from blood (not recorded which). These receptors originate from a woman aged 18-29 years who had recovered from COVID-19. CDR3s include the opening cysteine and the closing phenylalanine or tryptophan. D genes are given only for firm matches. Rows give clone size only sometimes, using once, few, many, or a class for an expanded clone.

cdr3_length j_call v_call clone_size d_call cdr3_nt cdr3_aa
14 TRBJ2-1 TRBV3-1/TRBV3-2 - TRBD2 TGTGCCAGCAGCCAACGTCCGGGACTAGCTTACCAGTTCTTC CASSQRPGLAYQFF
14 TRBJ1-6 TRBV5-1 - TRBD1 TGCGCCAGCCAACTGACAGGGGAAAATTCACCCCTCCACTTT CASQLTGENSPLHF
16 TRBJ1-3 TRBV7-2 - TRBD1 TGTGCCAGCAGCCCCGGACAGGGACGCTCTGGAAACACCATATATTTT CASSPGQGRSGNTIYF
14 TRBJ1-3 TRBV30 - - TGTGCCTGGAGTGTAAGCATATACGGAAACACCATATATTTT CAWSVSIYGNTIYF
14 TRBJ1-2 TRBV7-9 - TRBD1 TGTGCCAGCAGCCCAGGGGGCAGTGACTATGGCTACACCTTC CASSPGGSDYGYTF
16 TRBJ1-1 TRBV28 once - TGTGCCAGCAGTCCCCACTGGGGAGACATGAACACTGAAGCTTTCTTT CASSPHWGDMNTEAFF
14 TRBJ2-2 TRBV20-1 - TRBD1 TGCAGTGCTAGTCGCCCAGGGGGCACCGGGGAGCTGTTTTTT CSASRPGGTGELFF
16 TRBJ1-1 TRBV7-9 few - TGTGCCAGCAGCTTAGCTCATGGAGGTCTGAACACTGAAGCTTTCTTT CASSLAHGGLNTEAFF
13 TRBJ1-2 TRBV4-1 - - TGCGCCAGCAGCCAAGATCATGAGAGGGGCTACACCTTC CASSQDHERGYTF
15 TRBJ1-2 TRBV18 - - TGTGCCAGCTCCCGGTCCGGGGATTCGGGCTATGGCTACACCTTC CASSRSGDSGYGYTF
12 TRBJ1-1 TRBV5-6 - - TGTGCCAGCAGCTTGAGGAGCACTGAAGCTTTCTTT CASSLRSTEAFF
15 TRBJ2-1 TRBV6-4 - TRBD1 TGTGCCAGCAGTGACTCGGGACAGGCCTACAATGAGCAGTTCTTC CASSDSGQAYNEQFF
16 TRBJ2-2 TRBV5-1 - TRBD1 TGCGCCAGCACCTATACGGGACAGCTAAACACCGGGGAGCTGTTTTTT CASTYTGQLNTGELFF
14 TRBJ2-7 TRBV12-5 - - TGTGCTAGTGGTTTGCTCGTTCCTAGGAACGAGCAGTACTTC CASGLLVPRNEQYF
19 TRBJ2-5 TRBV18 - TRBD1 TGTGCCAGCTCACCCGACACGACCTCAGGACAGGGGAACCAAGAGACCCAGTACTTC CASSPDTTSGQGNQETQYF
12 TRBJ1-1 TRBV7-9 once - TGTGCCAGCACCCCCGGACGGGAAGAAGCTTTCTTT CASTPGREEAFF
16 TRBJ1-2 TRBV5-1 - - TGCGCCAGCAGCTTATTCTACGGACAGTACTTCTATGGCTACACCTTC CASSLFYGQYFYGYTF
15 TRBJ2-5 TRBV30 once TRBD1 TGTGCCTGGAGTAGGGACAGGGGGACCCAAGAGACCCAGTACTTC CAWSRDRGTQETQYF
16 TRBJ2-7 TRBV6-1 - TRBD2 TGTGCCAGCAGTGTAGGGACTAGCGGGTTCTCCTACGAGCAGTACTTC CASSVGTSGFSYEQYF
21 TRBJ2-1 TRBV30 - TRBD2 TGTGCCTGGAGTCCACCCTCCCTACTAGCGGGGGGAGACGGGTCCTACAATGAGCAGTTCTTC CAWSPPSLLAGGDGSYNEQFF
18 TRBJ2-4 TRBV6-2/TRBV6-3 - TRBD1 TGTGCCAGCAGCCCTATTGGACAGGGCAGACTAGCCAAAAACATTCAGTACTTC CASSPIGQGRLAKNIQYF
16 TRBJ2-3 TRBV19 once - TGTGCCAGTAGTATAACGGCCGCGGCCCCTACAGATACGCAGTATTTT CASSITAAAPTDTQYF
14 TRBJ1-2 TRBV28 - - TGTGCCAGCACGGGGGGGGCGCTTACCTATGGCTACACCTTC CASTGGALTYGYTF